The next 26 T cell receptor beta chains were all read from a single sample in a study of cytomegalovirus exposure and HLA in healthy donors. A multiplex PCR was run with 60 Vbeta primers and 13 Jbeta primers. The assay was immunoSEQ multiplex PCR, and TCRdb's table has in-frame clones only and misses some. The table has roughly 200,000 clones, around 74% seen once; the top ten hold less than 2%. Specimen: PBMCs. The receptors stem from a girl aged 5-17 years in good health and CMV-seropositive.

The CDR3 coding sequence is TGCAGCGTCAGACAGGGGGTGGGGGAGCAGTACTTC. Its translation is CSVRQGVGEQYF. This sequence joins TRBV29-1 and TRBJ2-7; TRBD1 aligns across 9 bases. Per the germline V gene, CDR1 is SQVTM and CDR2 is ANQGSEA. This CDR3 has 12 amino acids. V lost 6 bases to trimming and J lost 7 bases; unmatched junction nucleotides: 7.

The chain links TRBV11-2 to TRBJ2-2; tentative D call: TRBD2 (7 bases). Germline CDR1 and CDR2: SGHAT and FQNNGV. Trimming stripped 6 bases from V and 6 bases from J, with 20 bases between. The CDR3 extends over 16 amino acids. The CDR3 sequence is CASSSTGASGPGELFF. CDR3 in DNA: TGTGCCAGCAGTTCAACGGGGGCTAGCGGACCCGGGGAGCTGTTTTTT.

This chain joins TRBV30 and TRBJ1-2; 7 bases align to TRBD1. Per the germline V gene, CDR1 is GTSNPN and CDR2 is SVGIG (reference sequence). The CDR3 is made up of 13 amino acids. After removal of 8 bases from V and 7 bases from J, the junction contained 13 bases not matched to a gene. The CDR3 DNA follows: TGTGCCCGGGACAGCGGGGGCTGGGGTGGCTACACCTTC. This sequence encodes CARDSGGWGGYTF.

This clone is a singleton in its sample. The chain couples TRBV5-4 to TRBJ2-6, with TRBD1 as a possible D gene (6 bases). The germline CDR1 and CDR2 sequences are SGHNT and YYREEE (reference sequence). The CDR3 is made up of 16 amino acids. Deletions cut 0 bases from V and 2 bases from J, with 9 bases between. The CDR3 coding sequence is TGTGCCAGCAGCTTGGGTCCAGGGGCTGGGGCCAACGTCCTGACTTTC. Amino acids: CASSLGPGAGANVLTF.

The chain joins TRBV4-3 to TRBJ1-6; maybe TRBD1 (6 bases). Trimming left V 0 bases short and J 5 bases short, with 11 bases between. The CDR3 loop spans 16 amino acids. Germline CDR1 and CDR2: LGHNA and YSLEER. In nucleotides, the CDR3 is TGCGCCAGCAGCCAAGATCCAGGGGTGAATAATTCACCCCTCCACTTT. Amino acids: CASSQDPGVNNSPLHF.

The count of this clone is one. This rearrangement joins TRBV2 to TRBJ1-5; weak D call: TRBD1 (6 bases). The CDR3 totals 13 residues. The V and J ends lost 6 bases and 9 bases respectively, with 15 bases between them. Germline assignment: CDR1 SNHLY and CDR2 FYNNEI. This CDR3 reads CASSETGLGPQHF. CDR3 DNA sequence: TGTGCCAGCAGCGAAACAGGGCTGGGGCCCCAGCATTTT.

This chain links TRBV5-1 with TRBJ2-1; TRBD2 matches at 7 bases. The CDR3 loop spans 14 amino acids. With 9 bases clipped from V and 3 bases from J, the junction kept 9 bases outside the gene matches. Germline V gene data show CDR1 as SGHRS and CDR2 as YFSETQ. The CDR3 region is CATGGGLGYNEQFF. The CDR3 nucleotides are TGCGCCACGGGGGGAGGGCTGGGCTACAATGAGCAGTTCTTC.

The V call is TRBV29-1, the J call TRBJ2-7; D may be TRBD2 (5 bases). The germline V gene encodes CDR1 SQVTM and CDR2 ANQGSEA. CDR3 length: 13 residues. The germline V and J ends were trimmed by 7 bases and 2 bases, with 15 bases remaining between them. As DNA, the CDR3 is TGCAGCGCAAAAGAGGGATTTACCTACGAGCAGTACTTC. This translates into CSAKEGFTYEQYF.

The rearrangement joins TRBV6-5 to TRBJ1-5; 8 bases are shared with TRBD1. V lost 0 bases, J lost 7 bases, and 8 bases stayed unmatched. Looked up from germline, CDR1 is MNHEY and CDR2 is SVGAGI. This CDR3 region has 16 residues. Here the CDR3 reads CASSYSNAGGSQPQHF. The CDR3 nucleotides read TGTGCCAGCAGTTACTCCAACGCAGGGGGCAGCCAGCCCCAGCATTTT.

V and J are TRBV7-9 and TRBJ1-1, with unresolved D. The V end lost 5 bases, the J end lost 1 base, and 14 bases lay between the germline ends. Germline assignment: CDR1 SEHNR and CDR2 FQNEAQ (reference sequence). The CDR3 has 15 residues. The CDR3: CASSPRVAGNTEAFF. CDR3 sequence (DNA): TGTGCCAGCAGCCCCAGAGTCGCAGGGAACACTGAAGCTTTCTTT.

Only a few counts were recorded for this clone. The V and J genes are TRBV12-5 and TRBJ1-4; 7 positions match TRBD1. Losses at the gene ends were 3 bases for V and 3 bases for J; bases not matched to a gene: 13. The CDR3 spans 18 residues. From germline, CDR1 is LGHNT and CDR2 FRNRAP. CDR3 DNA sequence: TGTGCTAGTGGTTTAGCACGGGACTTGGGACAGCCTAATGAAAAACTGTTTTTT. It encodes CASGLARDLGQPNEKLFF.

This chain links TRBV5-1 with TRBJ2-5; D gene ambiguous. Germline CDR1 and CDR2: SGHRS and YFSETQ. The CDR3 consists of 14 residues. The ends were cut back, 6 bases at V and 1 base at J, with 13 bases in the middle. The CDR3 is CASTAWAPQETQYF. CDR3 bases: TGCGCCAGCACCGCCTGGGCTCCCCAAGAGACCCAGTACTTC.

The CDR3 nucleotides are TGTGCTAGTGGGACAGGAAATTATAATGAAAAACTGTTTTTT. It yields the protein CASGTGNYNEKLFF. V is TRBV12-5 and J is TRBJ1-4; D is possibly TRBD1 (6 bases). Germline CDR1 and CDR2: LGHNT and FRNRAP. The CDR3 length is 14 residues. Trimming pared 6 bases from V and 4 bases from J, leaving 12 bases between.

The chain links TRBV5-1 to TRBJ1-3; possibly TRBD1 for D (6 bases). The germline V and J ends were trimmed by 3 bases and 0 bases, with 13 bases remaining between them. CDR1 SGHRS and CDR2 YFSETQ come from the germline V gene. The CDR3 length is 16 residues. Written as DNA, the CDR3 is TGCGCCAGCAGCTGGACAGAAAACCACTCTGGAAACACCATATATTTT. Translating gives CASSWTENHSGNTIYF.

The genes are TRBV27 and TRBJ1-5; 7 bases agree with TRBD1. The CDR3 is made up of 15 amino acids. Trimming at V came to 2 bases and at J to 5 bases, leaving 6 bases not matched to a gene. The V gene's germline CDR1 is MNHEY and CDR2 SMNVEV (reference sequence). CDR3 residues: CASSLQSGGHQPQHF. CDR3 in DNA: TGTGCCAGCAGTTTACAATCAGGGGGTCATCAGCCCCAGCATTTT.

This chain links TRBV4-2 with TRBJ2-4, with 16 bases fitting TRBD2. With 3 bases clipped from V and 2 bases from J, the junction kept 4 bases outside the gene matches. The CDR3 contains 18 residues. Germline V CDR1 and CDR2: LGHNA, YNFKEQ. In DNA form, the CDR3 reads TGTGCCAGCAGCCAGGGACTAGCGGGGGGGCTGACCAAAAACATTCAGTACTTC. As protein: CASSQGLAGGLTKNIQYF.

The table lists this clone with a few counts. The chain uses TRBV28 and TRBJ1-3; D call uncertain. V lost 6 bases, J lost 1 base, and 22 bases lay in between. CDR1 and CDR2 from the germline V gene are MDHEN and SYDVKM. The CDR3 is 18 amino acids. CDR3 bases: TGTGCCAGCAGGGCTATGCCCTCCGGACGGGATTCTGGAAACACCATATATTTT. This translates into CASRAMPSGRDSGNTIYF.

The V gene is TRBV7-2, the J gene TRBJ1-6; the match to TRBD1 covers 8 bases. The CDR3 consists of 14 residues. J gave up 10 bases and V 4 bases, and 6 bases lay outside the gene matches. The V gene's germline CDR1 is SGHTA and CDR2 FQGNSA. DNA for the CDR3: TGTGCCAGCAGCTCAGGACAGGGTGCATCACCCCTCCACTTT. This encodes CASSSGQGASPLHF. The entire variable domain, with the rest obtained from reference TRBV7-2 and TRBJ1-6, is as follows: GAGVSQSPSNKVTEKGKDVELRCDPISGHTALYWYRQSLGQGLEFLIYFQGNSAPDKSGLPSDRFSAERTGGSVSTLTIQRTQQEDSAVYLCASSSGQGASPLHFGNGTRLTVT.

The V call is TRBV7-2, the J call TRBJ2-5, with 13 bases lining up with TRBD2. V lost 3 bases, J lost 5 bases, and 9 bases stayed unmatched. The CDR3 loop spans 17 amino acids. In germline, CDR1 is SGHTA, CDR2 FQGNSA. DNA of the CDR3: TGTGCCAGCAGCTTTCAGAGGGGGACTAGCGGGGTGGAGACCCAGTACTTC. Translated, it gives CASSFQRGTSGVETQYF.

This chain links TRBV6-5 with TRBJ2-1; TRBD2 might be the D (6 bases). V was cut by 5 bases and J by 8 bases, with 19 bases left in between. CDR1 and CDR2 from the germline V gene are MNHEY and SVGAGI. This CDR3 is built from 15 residues. The CDR3: CASSPLRGNVDEQFF. The CDR3 coding sequence is TGTGCCAGCAGTCCCCTGCGGGGTAACGTAGATGAGCAGTTCTTC.

The J gene is TRBJ1-2, the V gene TRBV19; 9 bases are shared with TRBD1. Germline assignment: CDR1 LNHDA and CDR2 SQIVND (reference sequence). The CDR3 runs to 14 residues. With V trimmed by 6 bases and J by 3 bases, 5 bases remained unmatched. CDR3 nucleotides: TGTGCCAGTAGCGGACAGGGGCCTTACTATGGCTACACCTTC. It encodes CASSGQGPYYGYTF.

J is TRBJ2-1 and V is TRBV11-2; 8 nucleotides align to TRBD1. The J segment lost 6 bases and the V segment lost 5 bases, leaving 9 bases of the junction unmatched. CDR3 length equals 15 residues. Germline V lookup: CDR1 SGHAT, CDR2 FQNNGV. CDR3 region: CASSHVQGAINEQFF. The CDR3 bases are TGTGCCAGCAGCCACGTTCAGGGGGCCATCAATGAGCAGTTCTTC.

The J gene is TRBJ2-4, the V gene TRBV6-1; perhaps TRBD2 as D (7 bases). The CDR3 loop spans 13 amino acids. The germline gives CDR1 MNHNS, CDR2 SASEGT. Trimming stripped 2 bases from V and 8 bases from J, with 10 bases between. CDR3 DNA: TGTGCCAGCAGTGAAAGGGGGGGGGACATTCAGTACTTC. It translates to CASSERGGDIQYF.

The count of this clone is one. The chain links TRBV2 to TRBJ1-1; possibly TRBD1 for D (6 bases). Per the germline V gene, CDR1 is SNHLY and CDR2 is FYNNEI. The V gene lost 0 bases and the J gene lost 6 bases, with 14 bases spanning the gap. CDR3 size: 15 residues. CDR3 amino acids: CASSEAPTGSAEAFF. The CDR3 DNA reads as TGTGCCAGCAGTGAAGCCCCTACAGGGTCGGCTGAAGCTTTCTTT.

In this sample, this clone turned up a few times. The rearrangement links TRBV9 to TRBJ2-1; TRBD2 matches 11 bases. The CDR3 covers 16 residues. Germline CDR1 and CDR2: SGDLS and YYNGEE. Losses at the gene ends were 0 bases for V and 8 bases for J; bases not matched to a gene: 7. The CDR3 sequence: CASSVGSSGGIDEQFF. In DNA, the CDR3 is TGTGCCAGCAGCGTAGGCTCTAGCGGGGGGATCGATGAGCAGTTCTTC.

The J gene is TRBJ1-3, the V gene TRBV29-1; no clear D gene. V gave up 2 bases and J gave up 4 bases, with 9 bases separating them. Looked up from germline, CDR1 is SQVTM and CDR2 is ANQGSEA. This CDR3 spans 13 amino acids. The CDR3 bases are TGCAGCGTTGAATGGCAGGAAGGAAACACCATATATTTT. Translated: CSVEWQEGNTIYF.